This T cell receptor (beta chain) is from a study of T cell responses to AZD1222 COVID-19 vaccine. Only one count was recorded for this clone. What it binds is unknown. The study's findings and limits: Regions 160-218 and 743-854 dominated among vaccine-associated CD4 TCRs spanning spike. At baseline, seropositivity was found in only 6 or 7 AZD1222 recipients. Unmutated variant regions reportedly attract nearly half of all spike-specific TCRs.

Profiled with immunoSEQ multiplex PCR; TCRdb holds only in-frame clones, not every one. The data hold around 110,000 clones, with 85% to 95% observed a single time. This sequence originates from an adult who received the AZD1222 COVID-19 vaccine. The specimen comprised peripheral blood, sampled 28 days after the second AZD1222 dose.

In nucleotides, the CDR3 is TGTGCCAGCAGGCACTCCCTCCTCGGGCTACGAGGACCCCAGCATTTT. Its translation: CASRHSLLGLRGPQHF. This rearrangement joins TRBV6-6 to TRBJ1-5; D call uncertain. V lost 6 bases, J lost 10 bases, and 25 bases lay in between. Germline V lookup: CDR1 MNHNY, CDR2 SVGAGI (reference sequence). This CDR3 contains 16 residues.